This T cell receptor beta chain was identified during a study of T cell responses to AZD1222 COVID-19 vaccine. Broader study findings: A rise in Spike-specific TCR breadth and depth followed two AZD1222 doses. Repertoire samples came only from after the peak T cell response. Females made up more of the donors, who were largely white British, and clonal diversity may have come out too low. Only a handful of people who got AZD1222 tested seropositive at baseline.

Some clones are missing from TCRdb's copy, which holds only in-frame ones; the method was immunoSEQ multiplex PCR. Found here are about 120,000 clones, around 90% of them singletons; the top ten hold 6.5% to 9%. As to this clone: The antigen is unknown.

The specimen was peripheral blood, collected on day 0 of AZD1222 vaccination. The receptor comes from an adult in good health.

The chain's CDR3 is CASRHRGLNTDTQYF. In DNA, the CDR3 is TGTGCCAGTCGCCACAGGGGGCTGAACACAGATACGCAGTATTTT. V usage is TRBV19 and J usage is TRBJ2-3, with 9 bases lining up with TRBD1. V was clipped by 8 bases and J by 2 bases; unmatched bases: 8. The CDR3 loop spans 15 amino acids. Germline loops: CDR1 LNHDA, CDR2 SQIVND (reference sequence).